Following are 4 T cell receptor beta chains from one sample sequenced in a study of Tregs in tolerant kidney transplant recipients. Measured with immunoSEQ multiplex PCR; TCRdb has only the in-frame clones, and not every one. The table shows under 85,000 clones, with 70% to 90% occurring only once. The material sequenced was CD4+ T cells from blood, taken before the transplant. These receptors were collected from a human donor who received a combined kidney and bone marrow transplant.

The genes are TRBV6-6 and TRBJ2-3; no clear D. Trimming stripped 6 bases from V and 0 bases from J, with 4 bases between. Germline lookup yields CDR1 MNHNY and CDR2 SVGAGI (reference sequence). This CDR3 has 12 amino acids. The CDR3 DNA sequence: TGTGCCAGCAGCGGGAGCACAGATACGCAGTATTTT. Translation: CASSGSTDTQYF.

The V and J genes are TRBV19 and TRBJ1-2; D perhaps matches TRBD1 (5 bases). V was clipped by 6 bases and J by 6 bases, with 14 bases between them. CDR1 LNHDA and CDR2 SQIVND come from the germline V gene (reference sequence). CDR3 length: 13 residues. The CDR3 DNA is TGTGCCAGTAGGCGACAGCAGAACGATGGCTACACCTTC. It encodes CASRRQQNDGYTF.

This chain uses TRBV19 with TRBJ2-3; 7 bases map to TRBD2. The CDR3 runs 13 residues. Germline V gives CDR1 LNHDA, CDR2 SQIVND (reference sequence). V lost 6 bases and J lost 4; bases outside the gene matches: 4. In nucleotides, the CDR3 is TGTGCCAGTAGCGAGGGAGGGGCAGATACGCAGTATTTT. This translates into CASSEGGADTQYF.

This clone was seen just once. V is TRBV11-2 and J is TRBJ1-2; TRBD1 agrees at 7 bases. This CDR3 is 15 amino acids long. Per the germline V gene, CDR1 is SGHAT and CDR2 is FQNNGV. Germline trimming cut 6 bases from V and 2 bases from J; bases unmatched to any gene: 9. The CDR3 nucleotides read TGTGCCAGCAGGAGACAGGGAGAGGGAAACTATGGCTACACCTTC. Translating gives CASRRQGEGNYGYTF.